The TCR beta chain under discussion was sequenced for a study of blood T cells in healthy people across ages. General study results and limits: Long-lived donors had more naive CD4+ cells and higher diversity than aged donors.

About this clonotype: Its antigen is as yet unknown.

Aged roughly 6 to 90, donors were systemically healthy Caucasians from Russia. Peripheral blood was drawn, about 10 milliliters per donor. The use of a sample-barcoded 5' primer and a J-beta primer mix characterized a second PCR of about 7 to 12 cycles. Unique molecular identifiers of 12 random nucleotides labeled each cDNA. One entry per CDR3 protein results from TCRdb running MiXCR on the 5' RACE reads. In the table there are roughly 1.9 million distinct CDR3 sequences, 35% to 50% of which are singletons. Specimen: blood. This TCR derives from a human donor in good health.

DNA for the CDR3: TGTGCCAGCGGGGCAGTAAACACTGAAGCTTTCTTT. As protein: CASGAVNTEAFF. The chain joins TRBV27 to TRBJ1-1; perhaps TRBD1 as D (5 bases). The ends were cut back, 8 bases at V and 2 bases at J, with 9 bases in the middle. The germline V gene has CDR1 MNHEY and CDR2 SMNVEV (reference sequence). The CDR3 spans 12 residues.